This entry lists 12 T cell receptor beta chains sequenced from one sample in a study of prognosis after radiotherapy for stage I lung cancer. Genomic DNA yielded TCR beta CDR3, amplified by two-round multiplex PCR. Used in first-round PCR were primers specific to each TRBV and TRBJ gene. TCRdb independently ran MiXCR on the multiplex PCR reads; one entry per CDR3 protein. The sample carries some 14,000 distinct CDR3 sequences, less than 45% recorded once. This sample comprised PBMCs, obtained before or after stereotactic body radiation therapy (not recorded which). The receptors were sampled from a donor aged 50 or older with non-small cell lung cancer.

This clonotype was seen many times. The rearrangement links TRBV6-1 to TRBJ1-1, with 7 bases lining up with TRBD1. CDR1 and CDR2 from the germline V gene are MNHNS and SASEGT. This CDR3 is 14 amino acids long. V lost 5 bases to trimming and J lost 6 bases; unmatched junction nucleotides: 9. CDR3 residues: CASSTETGSPEAFF. As DNA, the CDR3 is TGTGCCAGCAGTACCGAGACAGGGTCCCCTGAAGCTTTCTTT.

This clonotype has at least ten counts. The chain uses TRBV6-5 and TRBJ1-1, with D uncertain. With 2 bases removed from V and 8 bases from J, the gap between germline ends came to 15 bases. Germline V gene data show CDR1 as MNHEY and CDR2 as SVGAGI. The length of the CDR3 is 14 residues. The CDR3 sequence: CASSYLSGGEEAFF. DNA for the CDR3: TGTGCCAGCAGTTACCTTTCCGGCGGTGAGGAAGCTTTCTTT.

By share, this clonotype counts as medium-sized. The rearrangement links TRBV19 to TRBJ2-2, with D maybe TRBD1 (5 bases). The V gene lost 5 bases and the J gene lost 1 base, with 5 bases spanning the gap. The germline gives CDR1 LNHDA, CDR2 SQIVND (reference sequence). This CDR3 has 13 residues. CDR3: CASSQGNTGELFF. The CDR3 coding sequence is TGTGCCAGTAGTCAGGGGAACACCGGGGAGCTGTTTTTT.

This clonotype was detected many times. This chain links TRBV12-5 with TRBJ1-1; D might be TRBD1 (5 bases). Germline V gene data show CDR1 as LGHNT and CDR2 as FRNRAP. V shed 1 base and J shed 7 bases, with 7 bases lying between them. The CDR3 consists of 12 residues. The CDR3 DNA follows: TGTGCTAGTGGTTTGGGGCAGGGTGAAGCTTTCTTT. Protein product: CASGLGQGEAFF. Full variable domain (outside the CDR3, taken from reference TRBV12-5 and TRBJ1-1): DARVTQTPRHKVTEMGQEVTMRCQPILGHNTVFWYRQTMMQGLELLAYFRNRAPLDDSGMPKDRFSAEMPDATLATLKIQPSEPRDSAVYFCASGLGQGEAFFGQGTRLTVV.

This clonotype occurred many times. This chain connects TRBV29-1 to TRBJ2-2; the D is unclear. V gave up 0 bases and J gave up 1 base, with 12 bases separating them. Germline values: CDR1 SQVTM, CDR2 ANQGSEA. CDR3 size: 16 residues. This CDR3 is CSVEEESGMNTGELFF. The CDR3 bases are TGCAGCGTTGAAGAGGAATCAGGCATGAACACCGGGGAGCTGTTTTTT.

In this sample, this clonotype is medium-sized. This sequence joins TRBV20-1 and TRBJ2-7; D is possibly TRBD2 (5 bases). The germline CDR1 and CDR2 sequences are DFQATT and SNEGSKA (reference sequence). Between the trimmed V and J ends, which lost 6 bases and 4 bases, there was a span of 16 bases. CDR3 size: 13 residues. CDR3 loop: CSAIDGLGYEQYF. CDR3 coding DNA: TGCAGTGCCATCGACGGACTTGGATACGAGCAGTACTTC.

Relative to its sample, this clonotype is medium-sized. The gene calls are TRBV6-1 and TRBJ2-2, with 7 bases identical to TRBD2. Trimming removed 3 bases from V and 1 base from J; junction bases left unmatched: 20. The V gene's germline CDR1 is MNHNS and CDR2 SASEGT. This CDR3 is 21 amino acids long. The CDR3 DNA sequence: TGTGCCAGCAGTGATTGGTTCTTAGCGGGCGGACTAAATAAGAACACCGGGGAGCTGTTTTTT. Translating it yields CASSDWFLAGGLNKNTGELFF.

This clonotype was seen many times. CDR3 protein: CASSIRGFEAFF. The CDR3 DNA sequence: TGTGCCAGTAGTATTAGGGGGTTTGAAGCTTTCTTT. This chain joins TRBV19 and TRBJ1-1, with D perhaps matching TRBD1 (6 bases). The CDR3 is 12 residues long. The germline gives CDR1 LNHDA, CDR2 SQIVND (reference sequence). Trimming cost V 3 bases and J 7 bases, with 9 bases left between them.

This clonotype is classed as medium-sized. The chain carries TRBV28 and TRBJ2-1, with 11 bases aligning to TRBD2. The V and J ends lost 3 bases and 6 bases, in that order; junction bases with no gene match: 7. CDR1 and CDR2 (germline): MDHEN, SYDVKM. The CDR3 extends over 16 amino acids. DNA of the CDR3: TGTGCCAGCAGTTTGGAGGGGACTAGCGGAAGCAATGAGCAGTTCTTC. This codes for CASSLEGTSGSNEQFF.

In regard to this clonotype: This likely came from a read error, as a far larger clone is one base away. The rearrangement joins TRBV7-2 to TRBJ2-1, with 9 bases identical to TRBD2. V was pared by 1 base and J by 12 bases, with 7 bases of the junction left unmatched. CDR3 length: 14 amino acids. Germline CDR1 is SGHTA and CDR2 is FQGNSA. CDR3: CASSLGGGRALQFF. Here the CDR3 DNA reads TGTGCCAGCAGCTTAGGCGGCGGGAGGGCACTGCAGTTCTTC.

This clonotype was seen repeatedly, ten times or more. The chain uses TRBV7-2 and TRBJ2-7, with D possibly being TRBD2 (6 bases). V was shortened by 8 bases and J by 0 bases, with 26 bases between the two germline ends. Germline CDR1 SGHTA, CDR2 FQGNSA. CDR3 length: 18 residues. CDR3 nucleotide sequence: TGTGCCAGCGCCTTGGCGGGACTGTTCCCCAAAAGCTCCTACGAGCAGTACTTC. Residues: CASALAGLFPKSSYEQYF.

This clonotype has at least ten counts. The chain recombines TRBV19 with TRBJ1-1; 7 bases align to TRBD1. This CDR3 is 15 amino acids long. V dropped 5 bases and J dropped 2; count of bases not matched to a gene: 8. Germline CDR1 LNHDA, CDR2 SQIVND (reference sequence). CDR3 nucleotides: TGTGCCAGTAGTGCCATTGACAGGGCTAACACTGAAGCTTTCTTT. It encodes CASSAIDRANTEAFF.